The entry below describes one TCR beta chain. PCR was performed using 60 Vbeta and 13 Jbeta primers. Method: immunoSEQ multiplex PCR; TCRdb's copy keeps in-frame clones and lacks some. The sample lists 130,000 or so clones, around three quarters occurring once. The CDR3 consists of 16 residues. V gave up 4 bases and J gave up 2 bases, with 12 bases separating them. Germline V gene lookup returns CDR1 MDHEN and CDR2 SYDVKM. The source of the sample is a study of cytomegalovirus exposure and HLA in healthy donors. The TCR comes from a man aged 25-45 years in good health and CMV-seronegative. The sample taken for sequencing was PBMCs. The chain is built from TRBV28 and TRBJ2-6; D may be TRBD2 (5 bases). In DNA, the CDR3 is TGTGCCAGCAGTTCCCCCGGGGTAGCTGGGGCCAACGTCCTGACTTTC. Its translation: CASSSPGVAGANVLTF.